These 16 T cell receptor beta chains came from one sample sequenced in a study of shared clonotypes between healthy human individuals. The repertoire was sequenced with immunoSEQ multiplex PCR; TCRdb's copy has only in-frame clones and lacks some. The sample shows about 710,000 clones, approximately 77% of them seen only once. Material: memory CD4+ T cells sorted from blood. Subset defined: CD45RA-negative fraction. The receptor set was obtained from a woman in her twenties or thirties in good health.

This clone was detected only a few times. The rearrangement joins TRBV29-1 to TRBJ2-5; the match to TRBD1 covers 9 bases. Trimming at V came to 6 bases and at J to 4 bases, leaving 12 bases not matched to a gene. This CDR3 has 15 amino acids. The V gene's germline CDR1 is SQVTM and CDR2 ANQGSEA. The CDR3: CSVGFGTGSRETQYF. The CDR3 nucleotides are TGCAGCGTCGGCTTCGGGACAGGGTCACGAGAGACCCAGTACTTC.

For this clone: Distinct nucleotide sequences in the sample also encode this CDR3. This sequence joins TRBV28 and TRBJ1-4; a possible D gene is TRBD1 (5 bases). The CDR3 covers 15 residues. CDR1 is MDHEN and CDR2 is SYDVKM in the germline V gene. Trimming took off 4 bases at V and 1 base at J, with 10 bases between the two ends. Here the CDR3 reads CASSSQGGTNEKLFF. CDR3 DNA: TGTGCCAGCAGTTCTCAGGGAGGAACTAATGAAAAACTGTTTTTT.

This chain joins TRBV27 and TRBJ1-2; no definite D call. The CDR3 has 15 residues. From germline, CDR1 is MNHEY and CDR2 SMNVEV (reference sequence). V was trimmed by 3 bases and J by 0 bases, leaving 11 bases between them. The CDR3 nucleotides are TGTGCCAGCAGTTTTGACGGGTCCGCTAACTATGGCTACACCTTC. This gives the protein CASSFDGSANYGYTF.

The chain combines TRBV4-1 with TRBJ1-1, with 10 positions matching TRBD1. The ends lost 0 bases at V and 5 bases at J; junction bases unmatched: 6. This CDR3 comprises 16 residues. Germline lookup yields CDR1 MGHRA and CDR2 YSYEKL. The CDR3 DNA reads as TGCGCCAGCAGCCAAGAACCGGACAGGGGGTTTACTGAAGCTTTCTTT. Translated, it gives CASSQEPDRGFTEAFF.

The J gene is TRBJ2-1, the V gene TRBV29-1; D is unresolved. The V gene lost 4 bases and the J gene lost 4 bases, with 14 bases spanning the gap. The CDR3 runs to 14 residues. The germline gives CDR1 SQVTM, CDR2 ANQGSEA. Written as DNA, the CDR3 is TGCAGCGTTGTAGAGACGAGCATTTACAATGAGCAGTTCTTC. As protein: CSVVETSIYNEQFF.

V usage is TRBV7-9 and J usage is TRBJ2-7; the match to TRBD1 covers 8 bases. V gave up 7 bases and J gave up 3 bases; unmatched junction bases: 8. The CDR3 has 14 residues. Per the germline V gene, CDR1 is SEHNR and CDR2 is FQNEAQ (reference sequence). CDR3 DNA sequence: TGTGCCAGCACCGTGGGACAGGCCGACTACGAGCAGTACTTC. Translated: CASTVGQADYEQYF.

The table lists this clone with a few counts. At the DNA level, this CDR3 is encoded by other sequences in the same sample as well. V and J are TRBV5-1 and TRBJ2-3, with D hard to call. This CDR3 spans 14 amino acids. Germline V CDR1 and CDR2: SGHRS, YFSETQ. With 0 bases removed from V and 2 bases from J, the gap between germline ends came to 7 bases. The CDR3 sequence is CASSLGTATDTQYF. The DNA of the CDR3 is TGCGCCAGCAGCTTGGGTACAGCCACAGATACGCAGTATTTT.

The chain is built from TRBV7-2 and TRBJ1-3; possible D gene TRBD1, 5 bases. CDR1 SGHTA and CDR2 FQGNSA come from the germline V gene. Deletions cut 6 bases from V and 0 bases from J, with 15 bases between. CDR3 length: 16 residues. The CDR3 bases are TGTGCCAGCAGTCCCGGGACGGCACGCTCTGGAAACACCATATATTTT. The encoded protein is CASSPGTARSGNTIYF. Together with reference TRBV7-2 and TRBJ1-3, the CDR3 gives the full variable domain: GAGVSQSPSNKVTEKGKDVELRCDPISGHTALYWYRQSLGQGLEFLIYFQGNSAPDKSGLPSDRFSAERTGGSVSTLTIQRTQQEDSAVYLCASSPGTARSGNTIYFGEGSWLTVV.

The CDR3 DNA follows: TGTGCCAGCAGCGGGACGGGCGCGGGGGCCCAAGAGACCCAGTACTTC. Translated: CASSGTGAGAQETQYF. This chain links TRBV9 with TRBJ2-5, with D tentatively TRBD2 (7 bases). The CDR3 length is 16 residues. CDR1 and CDR2 from the germline V gene are SGDLS and YYNGEE. Trimming cost V 3 bases and J 1 base, with 16 bases left between them.

The chain recombines TRBV30 with TRBJ2-7; 7 bases match TRBD1. Losses at the gene ends were 2 bases for V and 9 bases for J; bases not matched to a gene: 19. Germline loops: CDR1 GTSNPN, CDR2 SVGIG (reference sequence). The CDR3 extends over 16 amino acids. CDR3 residues: CAWSYPRDSRAKGQYF. For the CDR3, the DNA is TGTGCCTGGAGTTACCCCCGGGACAGTAGAGCTAAGGGGCAGTACTTC.

The chain employs TRBV4-1 and TRBJ2-7; 10 positions agree with TRBD2. CDR1 is MGHRA, CDR2 YSYEKL, per germline. V gave up 5 bases and J gave up 5 bases; unmatched junction bases: 9. This CDR3 is built from 15 residues. CDR3 nucleotide sequence: TGCGCCAGCAGCAATTTACGGACTAGCGGTGACGAGCAGTACTTC. The encoded protein is CASSNLRTSGDEQYF.

The J gene is TRBJ2-7, the V gene TRBV19; D tentatively fits TRBD1 or TRBD2 (5 bases each). The CDR3 contains 14 residues. V shed 3 bases and J shed 2 bases, with 11 bases lying between them. The germline CDR1 and CDR2 sequences are LNHDA and SQIVND (reference sequence). The CDR3 region has the DNA TGTGCCAGTAGTATGCAAGGGGAGACCTACGAGCAGTACTTC. This encodes CASSMQGETYEQYF.

In this sample, this clone turned up a few times. This chain uses TRBV29-1 with TRBJ2-7; a possible D gene is TRBD1 (5 bases). Trimming removed 6 bases from V and 2 bases from J, with 17 bases in between. Germline V gene lookup returns CDR1 SQVTM and CDR2 ANQGSEA. The CDR3 is made up of 14 amino acids. The CDR3 bases are TGCAGCGTAGCTGACAGAGTCGGCACCTACGAGCAGTACTTC. Translating gives CSVADRVGTYEQYF.

Details on this clone: This sample includes further DNA sequences coding for the same CDR3. The J gene is TRBJ1-2, the V gene TRBV19; D unresolved. The CDR3 length is 11 residues. Germline assignment: CDR1 LNHDA and CDR2 SQIVND (reference sequence). The germline V and J ends were trimmed by 6 bases and 1 base, with 3 bases remaining between them. CDR3 DNA sequence: TGTGCCAGTAGGTTTAACTATGGCTACACCTTC. Its protein product is CASRFNYGYTF.

V is TRBV19 and J is TRBJ2-7; 7 bases fit TRBD2. This CDR3 is built from 15 residues. The J segment lost 1 base and the V segment lost 9 bases, leaving 12 bases of the junction unmatched. The germline V gene has CDR1 LNHDA and CDR2 SQIVND (reference sequence). In nucleotides, the CDR3 is TGTGCCAGCCAAAAGGTAGCGGGCACTTCCTACGAGCAGTACTTC. Encoded protein: CASQKVAGTSYEQYF. Full variable domain (rest looked up from reference TRBV19 and TRBJ2-7): DGGITQSPKYLFRKEGQNVTLSCEQNLNHDAMYWYRQDPGQGLRLIYYSQIVNDFQKGDIAEGYSVSREKKESFPLTVTSAQKNPTAFYLCASQKVAGTSYEQYFGPGTRLTVT.

The chain joins TRBV28 to TRBJ2-3, with 8 bases matching TRBD1. Losses at the gene ends were 5 bases for V and 8 bases for J; bases not matched to a gene: 6. The CDR3 extends over 13 amino acids. The V gene's germline CDR1 is MDHEN and CDR2 SYDVKM. The CDR3 DNA sequence: TGTGCCAGCAGTCTACCGGGACAGGTTACGCAGTATTTT. Translating it yields CASSLPGQVTQYF.